Below are 14 T cell receptor beta chains sequenced from a single sample in a study of post-analysis software for immune sequencing data. Study observations and caveats: Elevated frequency relative to controls characterized a handful of TRBV segments in patients, TRBV5-6, TRBV5-1 and TRBV20-1 among them.

Prepared TCR beta cDNA libraries contained unique molecular identifiers. TCRdb re-analysed the PCR reads in MiXCR, keeping a single row per CDR3 protein. The sample consists of about 760,000 distinct CDR3 sequences, approximately 30% of them appearing once. Their specific antigens are unknown. The specimen sequenced was blood. The source of these receptors is a girl between 5 and 17 years old with multiple sclerosis.

This clonotype was seen only a few times. The chain combines TRBV6-2 or TRBV6-3 with TRBJ2-4, with 8 bases aligning to TRBD1. Germline loops: CDR1 MNHEY, CDR2 SVGEGT. V dropped 11 bases and J dropped 4; count of bases not matched to a gene: 4. There are 12 residues in the CDR3. The CDR3 DNA sequence: TGTGCCCATGGGACAGGAAAAAACATTCAGTACTTC. Translation: CAHGTGKNIQYF.

This clonotype was observed at least ten times. The chain joins TRBV7-2 to TRBJ2-5; TRBD2 matches 10 bases. Per germline, CDR1 SGHTA and CDR2 FQGNSA. The ends lost 2 bases at V and 1 base at J; junction bases unmatched: 4. The CDR3 has 16 amino acids. The CDR3 sequence is CASSLPGLALQETQYF. CDR3 DNA sequence: TGTGCCAGCAGCTTACCGGGACTAGCGCTCCAAGAGACCCAGTACTTC. Complete variable domain (other parts from reference TRBV7-2 and TRBJ2-5): GAGVSQSPSNKVTEKGKDVELRCDPISGHTALYWYRQSLGQGLEFLIYFQGNSAPDKSGLPSDRFSAERTGGSVSTLTIQRTQQEDSAVYLCASSLPGLALQETQYFGPGTRLLVL.

Of note for this clonotype: Given a much more abundant clone one base away, this may be a read error. The CDR3 end shows no conserved phenylalanine or tryptophan, and so a read error is likely. The rearrangement uses TRBV7-8 and TRBJ2-7; D is possibly TRBD2 (5 bases). In germline, CDR1 is SGHVS, CDR2 FQNEAQ. V lost 1 base to trimming and J lost 4 bases, with 14 bases between them. There are 15 residues in the CDR3. CDR3 in DNA: TGTGCCAGCAGCTTAGACGGGATAGGTCTATACGAGCAGTACTTA. It translates to CASSLDGIGLYEQYL.

The chain carries TRBV6-5 and TRBJ2-7; TRBD1 or TRBD2 may be the D gene (5 bases each). Between the trimmed V and J ends, which lost 0 bases and 6 bases, there was a span of 15 bases. Germline CDR1 MNHEY, CDR2 SVGAGI. This CDR3 is 15 amino acids long. The CDR3: CASSYSWDLPGEQYF. CDR3 coding DNA: TGTGCCAGCAGTTACTCCTGGGACCTCCCGGGCGAGCAGTACTTC.

The V gene is TRBV29-1, the J gene TRBJ1-1, with a possible D match to TRBD1 (5 bases). The germline V gene has CDR1 SQVTM and CDR2 ANQGSEA. Trimming left V 6 bases short and J 1 base short, with 12 bases between. The CDR3 consists of 13 residues. CDR3 sequence reads: CSVGQGPNTEAFF. The CDR3 region has the DNA TGCAGCGTCGGCCAGGGTCCGAACACTGAAGCTTTCTTT. Full variable domain (outside the CDR3, taken from reference TRBV29-1 and TRBJ1-1): SAVISQKPSRDICQRGTSLTIQCQVDSQVTMMFWYRQQPGQSLTLIATANQGSEATYESGFVIDKFPISRPNLTFSTLTVSNMSPEDSSIYLCSVGQGPNTEAFFGQGTRLTVV.

This clonotype appeared many times. This rearrangement joins TRBV6-4 to TRBJ2-1; D may be TRBD1 (7 bases). V lost 2 bases and J lost 0, with 8 bases in between. Germline V gene lookup returns CDR1 MRHNA and CDR2 SNTAGT. CDR3 length: 15 residues. The CDR3 loop reads CASSDQGGSYNEQFF. The CDR3 coding sequence is TGTGCCAGCAGTGACCAGGGGGGCTCCTACAATGAGCAGTTCTTC.

A single count supports this clonotype. This chain joins TRBV12-3 or TRBV12-4 and TRBJ2-7; no definite D call. The CDR3 is 15 amino acids. V lost 5 bases to trimming and J lost 0 bases, with 14 bases between them. This chain's CDR3 is CASSQRVRSSYEQYF. Here the CDR3 DNA reads TGTGCCAGCAGTCAACGGGTGCGAAGCTCCTACGAGCAGTACTTC.

V and J are TRBV6-6 and TRBJ2-5; TRBD2 matches at 8 bases. The germline gives CDR1 MNHNY, CDR2 SVGAGI (reference sequence). The J segment lost 3 bases and the V segment lost 2 bases, leaving 8 bases of the junction unmatched. This CDR3 is built from 16 residues. In DNA form, the CDR3 reads TGTGCCAGCAGTTACCGGATAGCGGGACCCGAAGAGACCCAGTACTTC. It encodes CASSYRIAGPEETQYF.

Concerning this clonotype: One end of the junction fails to match germline, which may point to a read error. V usage is TRBV20-1 and J usage is TRBJ2-5; a weak D match, TRBD2 (5 bases). The J call may not be correct, given that the DNA end is closer to TRBJ2-7. Germline CDR1 DFQATT, CDR2 SNEGSKA (reference sequence). This CDR3 spans 15 amino acids. For the CDR3, the DNA is TGCAGTGCCAGAGATCCGAGGGCAAAGAGTTACGAGCAGTACTTC. Translated, it gives CSARDPRAKSYEQYF.

This clonotype was observed many times. The junction and the germline gene differ at one end; a read error may be behind it. V usage is TRBV5-1 and J usage is TRBJ2-1, with 7 bases fitting TRBD2. This CDR3 spans 13 amino acids. Germline V lookup: CDR1 SGHRS, CDR2 YFSETQ. The CDR3 region has the DNA TGTGCCAGCAGCCCGGGGGGCTACAATGAGCAGTTCTTC. Protein sequence: CASSPGGYNEQFF.

This clonotype has a handful of counts. The genes are TRBV7-2 and TRBJ1-2; possible D gene TRBD1, 5 bases. The ends were cut back, 3 bases at V and 6 bases at J, with 20 bases in the middle. This CDR3 is built from 16 residues. Germline CDR1 and CDR2: SGHTA and FQGNSA. The CDR3: CASSFAPGTLIHGYTF. The CDR3 DNA reads as TGTGCCAGCAGCTTCGCGCCCGGGACGCTGATCCATGGCTACACCTTC. The whole variable domain, filled in from reference TRBV7-2 and TRBJ1-2, reads GAGVSQSPSNKVTEKGKDVELRCDPISGHTALYWYRQSLGQGLEFLIYFQGNSAPDKSGLPSDRFSAERTGGSVSTLTIQRTQQEDSAVYLCASSFAPGTLIHGYTFGSGTRLTVV.

V is TRBV27 and J is TRBJ2-4; perhaps TRBD2 as D (6 bases). The germline V and J ends were trimmed by 5 bases and 0 bases, with 14 bases remaining between them. CDR3 length equals 16 residues. CDR1 is MNHEY, CDR2 SMNVEV, per germline (reference sequence). This CDR3 reads CASSPSSALAKNIQYF. The CDR3 region has the DNA TGTGCCAGCAGTCCTTCTAGCGCCCTAGCCAAAAACATTCAGTACTTC.

This chain connects TRBV5-5 to TRBJ2-5; D not resolved. The ends were cut back, 4 bases at V and 3 bases at J, with 10 bases in the middle. The CDR3 has 13 residues. From germline, CDR1 is SGHKS and CDR2 YYEKEE (reference sequence). CDR3 sequence reads: CASSKFGKETQYF. CDR3 in DNA: TGTGCCAGCAGCAAGTTTGGGAAAGAGACCCAGTACTTC.

This clonotype was observed a handful of times. The chain couples TRBV11-2 to TRBJ2-1, with TRBD1 as a possible D gene (6 bases). The J call is uncertain, as TRBJ2-7 better fits the DNA end. The CDR3 contains 14 residues. In germline, CDR1 is SGHAT, CDR2 FQNNGV. This CDR3 reads CASSPRQVPYEQYF. The CDR3 nucleotides read TGTGCCAGCAGCCCGCGACAGGTACCCTACGAGCAGTACTTC.